Detailed here is one TCR beta chain. The data were obtained in a study of shared clonotypes between healthy human individuals. Measured with immunoSEQ multiplex PCR; TCRdb has only the in-frame clones, and not every one. The table shows about 2.2 million clones, with approximately 92% occurring only once. Selected positively for CCR7 and CD45RO-negative, naive CD8 cells excluded terminally differentiated effector memory CD45RA+ cells. V lost 3 bases to trimming and J lost 2 bases, with 8 bases between them. CDR3 length equals 14 residues. The V gene's germline CDR1 is SGHTA and CDR2 FQGNSA. Sequenced: naive CD8+ T cells from PBMCs. This chain joins TRBV7-2 and TRBJ1-3, with D unclear. This receptor was obtained from a man aged 18 to 35 in good health. Some clones in this sample may be carry-over from other donors' samples. CDR3 sequence reads: CASSFWGTGNTIYF. The DNA of the CDR3 is TGTGCCAGCAGCTTTTGGGGAACTGGAAACACCATATATTTT.